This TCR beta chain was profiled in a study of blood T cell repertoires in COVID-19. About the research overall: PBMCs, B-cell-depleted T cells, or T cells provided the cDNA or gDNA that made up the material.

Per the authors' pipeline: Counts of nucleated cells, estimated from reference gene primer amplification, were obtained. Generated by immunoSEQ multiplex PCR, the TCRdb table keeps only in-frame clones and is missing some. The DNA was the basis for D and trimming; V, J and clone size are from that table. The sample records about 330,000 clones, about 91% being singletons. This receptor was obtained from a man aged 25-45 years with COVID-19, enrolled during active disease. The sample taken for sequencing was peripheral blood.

The CDR3 DNA reads TGTGCCAGCAGCTTAGGCGGGGAGAATGAGCAGTTCTTC. Its protein is CASSLGGENEQFF. The J gene is TRBJ2-1, the V gene TRBV13; tentative D call: TRBD2 (5 bases). The CDR3 length is 13 residues. The germline V gene encodes CDR1 PRHDT and CDR2 FYEKMQ (reference sequence). The V and J ends lost 0 bases and 7 bases respectively, with 7 bases between them.